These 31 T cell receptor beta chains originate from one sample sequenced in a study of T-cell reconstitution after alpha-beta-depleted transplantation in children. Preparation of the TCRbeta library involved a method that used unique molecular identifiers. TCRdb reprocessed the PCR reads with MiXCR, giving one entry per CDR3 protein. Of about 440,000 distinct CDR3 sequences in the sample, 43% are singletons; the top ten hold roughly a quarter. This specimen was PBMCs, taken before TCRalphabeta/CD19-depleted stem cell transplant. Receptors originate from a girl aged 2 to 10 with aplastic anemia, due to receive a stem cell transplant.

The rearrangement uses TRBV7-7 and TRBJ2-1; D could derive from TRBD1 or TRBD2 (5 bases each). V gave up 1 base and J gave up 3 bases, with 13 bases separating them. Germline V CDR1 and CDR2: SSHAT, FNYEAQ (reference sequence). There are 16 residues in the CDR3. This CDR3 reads CASSLGGRKGYNEQFF. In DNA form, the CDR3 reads TGTGCCAGCAGCTTAGGGGGGAGAAAAGGCTACAATGAGCAGTTCTTC.

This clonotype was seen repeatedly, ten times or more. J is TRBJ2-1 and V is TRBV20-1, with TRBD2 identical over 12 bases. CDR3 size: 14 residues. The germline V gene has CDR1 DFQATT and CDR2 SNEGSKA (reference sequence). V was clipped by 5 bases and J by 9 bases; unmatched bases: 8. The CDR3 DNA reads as TGCAGTGCTTTACGGACTAGCGGGATAGGTGAGCAGTTCTTC. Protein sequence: CSALRTSGIGEQFF.

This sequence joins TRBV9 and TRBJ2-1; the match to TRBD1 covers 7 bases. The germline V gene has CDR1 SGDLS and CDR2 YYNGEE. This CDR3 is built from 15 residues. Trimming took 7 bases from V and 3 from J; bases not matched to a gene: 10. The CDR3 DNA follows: TGTGCCAGCCAACGTGGGACAGCGAACTACAATGAGCAGTTCTTC. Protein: CASQRGTANYNEQFF.

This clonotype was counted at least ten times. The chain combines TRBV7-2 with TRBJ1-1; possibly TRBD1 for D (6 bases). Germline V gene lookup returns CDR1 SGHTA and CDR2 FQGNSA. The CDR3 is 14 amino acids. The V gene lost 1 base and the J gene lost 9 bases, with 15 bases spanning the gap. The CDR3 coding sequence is TGTGCCAGCAGCTTAGGGACGGACAGTCAGAAAGCTTTCTTT. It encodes CASSLGTDSQKAFF.

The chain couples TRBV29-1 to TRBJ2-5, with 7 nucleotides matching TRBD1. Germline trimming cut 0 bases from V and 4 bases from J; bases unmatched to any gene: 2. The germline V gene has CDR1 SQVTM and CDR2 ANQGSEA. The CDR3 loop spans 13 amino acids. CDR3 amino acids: CSVEETGRETQYF. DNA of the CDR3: TGCAGCGTTGAAGAGACAGGGAGAGAGACCCAGTACTTC.

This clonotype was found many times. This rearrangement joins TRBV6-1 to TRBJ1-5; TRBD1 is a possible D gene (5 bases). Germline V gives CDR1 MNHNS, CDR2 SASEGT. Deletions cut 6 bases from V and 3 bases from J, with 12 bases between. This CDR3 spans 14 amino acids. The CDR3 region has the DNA TGTGCCAGCAGACCCGGGACTTCCAATCAGCCCCAGCATTTT. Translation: CASRPGTSNQPQHF.

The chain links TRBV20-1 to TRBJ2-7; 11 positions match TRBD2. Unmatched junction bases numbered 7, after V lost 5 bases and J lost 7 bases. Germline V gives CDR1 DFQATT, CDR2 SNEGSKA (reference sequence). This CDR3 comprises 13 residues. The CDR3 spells CSAFSGRAREQYF. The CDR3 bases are TGCAGTGCTTTTAGCGGGAGGGCCAGAGAGCAGTACTTC.

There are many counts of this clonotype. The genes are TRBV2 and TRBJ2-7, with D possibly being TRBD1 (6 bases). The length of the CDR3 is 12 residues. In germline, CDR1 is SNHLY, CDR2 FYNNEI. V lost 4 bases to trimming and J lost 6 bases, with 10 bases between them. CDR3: CASSATGFEQYF. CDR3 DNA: TGTGCCAGCAGTGCAACAGGGTTCGAGCAGTACTTC. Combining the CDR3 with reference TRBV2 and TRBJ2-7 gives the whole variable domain EPEVTQTPSHQVTQMGQEVILRCVPISNHLYFYWYRQILGQKVEFLVSFYNNEISEKSEIFDDQFSVERPDGSNFTLKIRSTKLEDSAMYFCASSATGFEQYFGPGTRLTVT.

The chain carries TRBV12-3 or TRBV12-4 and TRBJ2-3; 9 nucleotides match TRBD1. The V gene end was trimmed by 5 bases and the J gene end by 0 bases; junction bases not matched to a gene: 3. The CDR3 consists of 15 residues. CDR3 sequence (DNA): TGTGCCAGCAGTGCGGACAGGGGAAGCACAGATACGCAGTATTTT. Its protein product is CASSADRGSTDTQYF.

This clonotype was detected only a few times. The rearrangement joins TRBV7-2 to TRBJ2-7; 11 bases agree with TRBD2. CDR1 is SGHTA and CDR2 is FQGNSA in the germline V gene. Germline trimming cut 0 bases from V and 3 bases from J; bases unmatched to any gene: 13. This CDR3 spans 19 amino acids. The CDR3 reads CASSLAWRLAGGFFYEQYF. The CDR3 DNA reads TGTGCCAGCAGCTTAGCGTGGAGGCTAGCGGGAGGTTTTTTCTACGAGCAGTACTTC.

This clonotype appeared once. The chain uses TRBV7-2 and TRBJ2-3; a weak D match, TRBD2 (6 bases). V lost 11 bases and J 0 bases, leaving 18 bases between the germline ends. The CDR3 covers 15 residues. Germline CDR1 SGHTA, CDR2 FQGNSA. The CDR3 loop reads CAGQRVISSTDTQYF. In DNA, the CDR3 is TGTGCCGGTCAGCGGGTGATATCTAGCACAGATACGCAGTATTTT. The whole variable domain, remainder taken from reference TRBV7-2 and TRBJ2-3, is GAGVSQSPSNKVTEKGKDVELRCDPISGHTALYWYRQSLGQGLEFLIYFQGNSAPDKSGLPSDRFSAERTGGSVSTLTIQRTQQEDSAVYLCAGQRVISSTDTQYFGPGTRLTVL.

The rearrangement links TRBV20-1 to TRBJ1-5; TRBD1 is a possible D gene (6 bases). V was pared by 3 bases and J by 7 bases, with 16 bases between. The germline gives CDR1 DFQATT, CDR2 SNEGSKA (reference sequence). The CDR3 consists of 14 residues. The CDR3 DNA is TGCAGTGCTAGCCAATTTTCCAGGGGCCAGCCCCAGCATTTT. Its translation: CSASQFSRGQPQHF.

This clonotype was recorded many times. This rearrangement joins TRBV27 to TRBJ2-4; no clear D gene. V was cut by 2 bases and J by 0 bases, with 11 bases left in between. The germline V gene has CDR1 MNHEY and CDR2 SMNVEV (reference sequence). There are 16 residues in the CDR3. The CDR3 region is CASSLLPILAKNIQYF. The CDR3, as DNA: TGTGCCAGCAGTTTACTACCGATCTTAGCCAAAAACATTCAGTACTTC.

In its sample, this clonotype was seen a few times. The CDR3 nucleotides are TGTGCCAGTAGTATTAGGGGAGGCGAGCAGTACTTC. Residues: CASSIRGGEQYF. The chain recombines TRBV19 with TRBJ2-7; D possibly corresponds to TRBD2 (6 bases). Germline V gives CDR1 LNHDA, CDR2 SQIVND (reference sequence). V was pared by 3 bases and J by 6 bases, with 9 bases between. This CDR3 has 12 amino acids.

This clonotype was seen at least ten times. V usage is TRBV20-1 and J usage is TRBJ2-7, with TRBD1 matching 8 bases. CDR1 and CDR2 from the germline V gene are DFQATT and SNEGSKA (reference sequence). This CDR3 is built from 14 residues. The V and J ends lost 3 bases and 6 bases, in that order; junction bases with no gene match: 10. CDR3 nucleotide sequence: TGCAGTGCTAGTACAGGACAGGGCTCGGGCGAGCAGTACTTC. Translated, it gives CSASTGQGSGEQYF.

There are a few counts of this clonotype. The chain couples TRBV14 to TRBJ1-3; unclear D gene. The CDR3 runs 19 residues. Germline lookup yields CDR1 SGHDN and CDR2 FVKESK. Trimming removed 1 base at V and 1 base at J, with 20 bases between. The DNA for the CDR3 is TGTGCCAGCAGCCAAGGGGAGGTTCGGGAAGGGAGGTCTGGAAACACCATATATTTT. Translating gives CASSQGEVREGRSGNTIYF.

The CDR3 region has the DNA TGTGCCAGCAGTTCCCTTGGGGTAGCGGGAGTGGGAAATGAGCAGTTCTTC. This gives the protein CASSSLGVAGVGNEQFF. V usage is TRBV27 and J usage is TRBJ2-1, with 9 bases identical to TRBD2. Germline CDR1 is MNHEY and CDR2 is SMNVEV (reference sequence). This CDR3 contains 17 residues. V was pared by 4 bases and J by 7 bases, with 14 bases of the junction left unmatched.

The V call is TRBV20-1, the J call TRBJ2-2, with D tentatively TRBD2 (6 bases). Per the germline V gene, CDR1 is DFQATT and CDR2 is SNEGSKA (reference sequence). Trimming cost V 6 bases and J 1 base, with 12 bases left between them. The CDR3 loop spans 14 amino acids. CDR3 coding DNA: TGCAGTGCCCCGACTAGGGTGAACACCGGGGAGCTGTTTTTT. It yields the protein CSAPTRVNTGELFF.

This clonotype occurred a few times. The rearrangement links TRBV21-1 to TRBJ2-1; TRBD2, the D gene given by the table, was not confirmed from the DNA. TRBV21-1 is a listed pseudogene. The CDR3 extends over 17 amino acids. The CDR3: CASSKEKWRAQGNEQFF. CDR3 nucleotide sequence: TGTGCCAGCAGCAAAGAAAAGTGGCGGGCCCAGGGGAATGAGCAGTTCTTC.

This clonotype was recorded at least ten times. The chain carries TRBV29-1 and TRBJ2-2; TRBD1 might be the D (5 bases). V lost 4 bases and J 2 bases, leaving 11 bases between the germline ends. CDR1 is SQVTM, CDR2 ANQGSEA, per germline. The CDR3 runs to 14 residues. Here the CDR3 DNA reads TGCAGCGTTGTGGGTCAGGGAAACACCGGGGAGCTGTTTTTT. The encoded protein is CSVVGQGNTGELFF.

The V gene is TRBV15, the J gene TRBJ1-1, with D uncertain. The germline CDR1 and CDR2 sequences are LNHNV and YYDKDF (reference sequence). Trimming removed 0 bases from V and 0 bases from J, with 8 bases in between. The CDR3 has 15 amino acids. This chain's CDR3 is CATSRDKGMNTEAFF. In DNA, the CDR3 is TGTGCCACCAGCAGAGATAAGGGTATGAACACTGAAGCTTTCTTT.

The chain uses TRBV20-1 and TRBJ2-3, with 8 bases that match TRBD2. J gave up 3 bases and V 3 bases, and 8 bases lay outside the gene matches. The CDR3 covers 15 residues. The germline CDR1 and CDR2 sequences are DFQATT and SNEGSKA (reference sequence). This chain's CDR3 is CSARDSGDSTDTQYF. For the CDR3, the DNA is TGCAGTGCTAGGGATAGCGGGGACTCAACAGATACGCAGTATTTT.

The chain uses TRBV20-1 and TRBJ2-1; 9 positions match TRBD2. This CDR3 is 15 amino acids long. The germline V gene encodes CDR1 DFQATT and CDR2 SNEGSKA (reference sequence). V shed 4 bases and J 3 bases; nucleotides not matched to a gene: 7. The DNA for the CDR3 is TGCAGTGCTAACGCCCTAGCGGGGATCTACAATGAGCAGTTCTTC. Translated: CSANALAGIYNEQFF.

CDR3 amino acids: CASSLTGPQNIQYF. CDR3 DNA sequence: TGTGCCAGCAGCCTCACCGGGCCTCAAAACATTCAGTACTTC. The genes are TRBV7-3 and TRBJ2-4; D call uncertain. V dropped 5 bases and J dropped 5 bases, with 13 bases sitting between them. Germline V gene sequence: CDR1 SGHTA, CDR2 FQGTGA. This CDR3 has 14 amino acids.

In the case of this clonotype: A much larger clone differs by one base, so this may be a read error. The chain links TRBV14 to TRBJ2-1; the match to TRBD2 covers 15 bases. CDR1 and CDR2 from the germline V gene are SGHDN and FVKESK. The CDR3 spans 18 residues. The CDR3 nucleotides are TGTGCCAGCACTCCGGGACTAGCGGGAGGTAGCTCCTACAGTGAGCAGTTCTTC. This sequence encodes CASTPGLAGGSSYSEQFF.

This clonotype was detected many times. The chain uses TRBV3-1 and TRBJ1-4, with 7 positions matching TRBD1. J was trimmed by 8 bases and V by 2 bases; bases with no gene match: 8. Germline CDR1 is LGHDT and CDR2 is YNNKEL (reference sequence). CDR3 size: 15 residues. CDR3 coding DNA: TGTGCCAGCAGCCAATGGAGACAGGGTAACGAAAAACTGTTTTTT. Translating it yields CASSQWRQGNEKLFF.

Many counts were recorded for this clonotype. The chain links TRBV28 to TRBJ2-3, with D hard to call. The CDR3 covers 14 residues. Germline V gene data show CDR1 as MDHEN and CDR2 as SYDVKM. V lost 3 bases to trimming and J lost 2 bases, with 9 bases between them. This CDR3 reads CASSFQHFTDTQYF. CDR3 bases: TGTGCCAGCAGTTTCCAGCACTTCACAGATACGCAGTATTTT.

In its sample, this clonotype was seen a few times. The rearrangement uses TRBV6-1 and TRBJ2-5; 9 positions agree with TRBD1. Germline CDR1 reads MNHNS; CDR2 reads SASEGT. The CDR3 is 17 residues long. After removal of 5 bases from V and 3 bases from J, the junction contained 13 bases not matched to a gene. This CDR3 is CASSRLPGQGLKETQYF. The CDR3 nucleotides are TGTGCCAGCAGTCGACTTCCGGGACAGGGCTTGAAAGAGACCCAGTACTTC.

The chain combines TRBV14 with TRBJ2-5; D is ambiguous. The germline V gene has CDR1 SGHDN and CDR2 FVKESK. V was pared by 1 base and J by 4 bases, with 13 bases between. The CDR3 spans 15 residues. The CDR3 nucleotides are TGTGCCAGCAGCCAAGTGAACCGCCGACCAGAGACCCAGTACTTC. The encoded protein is CASSQVNRRPETQYF.

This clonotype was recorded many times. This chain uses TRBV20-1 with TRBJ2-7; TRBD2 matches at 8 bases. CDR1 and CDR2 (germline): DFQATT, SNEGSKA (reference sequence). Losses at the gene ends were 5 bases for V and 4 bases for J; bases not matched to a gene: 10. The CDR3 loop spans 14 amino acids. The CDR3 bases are TGCAGTGCTCTACGCAGCGGGAGTACTTACGAGCAGTACTTC. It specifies CSALRSGSTYEQYF.

The CDR3 bases are TGTGCCAGCAGCTTGTTCCAGACTCACGCCAAAAACATTCAGTACTTC. Translating it yields CASSLFQTHAKNIQYF. The rearrangement joins TRBV5-6 to TRBJ2-4; no clear D gene. V was shortened by 1 base and J by 1 base, with 12 bases between the two germline ends. The CDR3 is made up of 16 amino acids. Germline CDR1 and CDR2: SGHDT and YYEEEE.